This T cell receptor (beta chain) was profiled in a study of blood T cell repertoires in COVID-19. Produced via immunoSEQ multiplex PCR; TCRdb's table is partial and in-frame only. The data contain fewer than 350,000 clones, 85% of them singletons. Germline V gives CDR1 MNHEY, CDR2 SVGAGI. Trimming took 6 bases from V and 2 from J, leaving 10 bases between them. The length of the CDR3 is 13 residues. The chain has TRBV6-5 and TRBJ1-1; a possible D gene is TRBD1 (6 bases). The TCR originated in a woman in her forties or fifties who had recovered from COVID-19. Sequenced sample: PBMCs or T cells enriched from blood (not recorded which). The CDR3 DNA reads TGTGCCAGCAGACAACAGGGCAACACTGAAGCTTTCTTT. This translates into CASRQQGNTEAFF.